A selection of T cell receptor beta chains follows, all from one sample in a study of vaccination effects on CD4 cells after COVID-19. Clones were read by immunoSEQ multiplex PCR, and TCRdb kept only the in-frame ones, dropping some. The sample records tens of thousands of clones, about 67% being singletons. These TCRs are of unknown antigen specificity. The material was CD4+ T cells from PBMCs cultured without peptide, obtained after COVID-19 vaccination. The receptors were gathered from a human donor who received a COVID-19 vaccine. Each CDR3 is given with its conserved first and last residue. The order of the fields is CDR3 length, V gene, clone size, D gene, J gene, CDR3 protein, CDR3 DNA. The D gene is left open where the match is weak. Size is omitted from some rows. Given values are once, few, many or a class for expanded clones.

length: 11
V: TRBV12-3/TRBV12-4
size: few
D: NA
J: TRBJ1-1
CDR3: CASSDKTEAFF
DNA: TGTGCCAGCAGTGATAAGACTGAAGCTTTCTTT

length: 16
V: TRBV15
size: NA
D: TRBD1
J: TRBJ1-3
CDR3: CATSRGTGLSGNTIYF
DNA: TGTGCCACCAGCAGGGGGACAGGTCTGTCTGGAAACACCATATATTTT

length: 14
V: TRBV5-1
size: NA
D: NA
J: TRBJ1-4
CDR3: CASSLDDRNEKLFF
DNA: TGCGCCAGCAGCTTGGACGATCGTAATGAAAAACTGTTTTTT

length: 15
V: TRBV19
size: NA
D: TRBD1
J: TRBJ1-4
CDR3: CASQPDRGRTEKLFF
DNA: TGTGCCAGCCAACCCGACAGGGGTAGGACTGAAAAACTGTTTTTT

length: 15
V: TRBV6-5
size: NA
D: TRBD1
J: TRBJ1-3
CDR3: CASIPGQSSGNTIYF
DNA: TGTGCCAGCATCCCGGGACAGAGCTCTGGAAACACCATATATTTT

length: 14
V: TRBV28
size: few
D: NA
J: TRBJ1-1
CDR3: CASIPGGRRTEAFF
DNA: TGTGCCAGCATCCCCGGGGGGCGACGGACTGAAGCTTTCTTT

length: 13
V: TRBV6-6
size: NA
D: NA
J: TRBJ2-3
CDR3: CASRPTGTDTQYF
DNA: TGTGCCAGCAGGCCCACGGGAACAGATACGCAGTATTTT

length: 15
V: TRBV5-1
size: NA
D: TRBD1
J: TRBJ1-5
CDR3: CASSSTGGSNQPQHF
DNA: TGCGCCAGCAGCTCGACAGGGGGCAGCAATCAGCCCCAGCATTTT

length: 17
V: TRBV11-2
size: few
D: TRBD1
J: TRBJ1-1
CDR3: CASSSLNPGQGGTEAFF
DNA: TGTGCCAGCAGCTCATTAAACCCGGGACAGGGTGGCACTGAAGCTTTCTTT

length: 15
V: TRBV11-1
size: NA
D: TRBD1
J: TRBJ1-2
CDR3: CASSDRTGGVYGYTF
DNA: TGTGCCAGCAGCGACCGGACAGGGGGAGTTTATGGCTACACCTTC

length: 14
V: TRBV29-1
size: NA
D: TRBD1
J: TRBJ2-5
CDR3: CSVEGTGGGETQYF
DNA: TGCAGCGTTGAAGGGACAGGGGGCGGAGAGACCCAGTACTTC

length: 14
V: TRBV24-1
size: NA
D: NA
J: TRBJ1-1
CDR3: CATSDNTGFAEAFF
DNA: TGTGCCACCAGTGATAATACAGGGTTCGCTGAAGCTTTCTTT

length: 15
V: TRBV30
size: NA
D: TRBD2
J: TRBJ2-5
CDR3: CAWSLTSGYQETQYF
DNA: TGTGCCTGGAGTTTAACTAGCGGGTACCAAGAGACCCAGTACTTC

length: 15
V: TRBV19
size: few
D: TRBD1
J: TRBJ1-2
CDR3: CASSETGMKNYGYTF
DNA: TGTGCCAGTAGTGAGACAGGGATGAAAAACTATGGCTACACCTTC

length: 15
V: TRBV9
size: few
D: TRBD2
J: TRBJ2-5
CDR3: CASSVVGLARETQYF
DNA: TGTGCCAGCAGCGTAGTGGGACTAGCAAGGGAGACCCAGTACTTC

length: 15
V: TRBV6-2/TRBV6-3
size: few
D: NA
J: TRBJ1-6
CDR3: CASSKETDYNSPLHF
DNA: TGTGCCAGCAGTAAAGAGACGGATTATAATTCACCCCTCCACTTT

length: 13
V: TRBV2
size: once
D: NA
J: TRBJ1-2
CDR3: CASSAGLIYGYTF
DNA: TGTGCCAGCAGTGCAGGGTTGATCTATGGCTACACCTTC

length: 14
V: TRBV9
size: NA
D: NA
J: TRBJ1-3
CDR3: CASSVSGYGNTIYF
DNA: TGTGCCAGCAGCGTGTCAGGGTACGGAAACACCATATATTTT

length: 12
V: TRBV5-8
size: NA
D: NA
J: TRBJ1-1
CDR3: CASSFRNTEAFF
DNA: TGTGCCAGCAGCTTCCGGAACACTGAAGCTTTCTTT

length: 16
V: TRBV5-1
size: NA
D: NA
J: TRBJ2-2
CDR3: CASSLRGVSNTGELFF
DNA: TGCGCCAGCAGCTTACGCGGCGTTTCGAACACCGGGGAGCTGTTTTTT

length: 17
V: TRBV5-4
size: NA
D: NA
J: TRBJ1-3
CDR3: CASSVALGQGTGNTIYF
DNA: TGTGCCAGCAGCGTCGCGCTAGGGCAAGGAACAGGAAACACCATATATTTT

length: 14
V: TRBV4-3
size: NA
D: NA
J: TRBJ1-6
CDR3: CASSYGTSGSPLHF
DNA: TGCGCCAGCAGCTATGGGACCTCGGGTTCACCCCTCCACTTT

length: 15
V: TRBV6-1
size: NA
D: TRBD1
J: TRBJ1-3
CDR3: CASSEPGQAGNTIYF
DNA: TGTGCCAGCAGTGAGCCGGGACAGGCTGGAAACACCATATATTTT

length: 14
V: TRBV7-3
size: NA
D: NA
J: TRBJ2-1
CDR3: CASSSRTVSNEQFF
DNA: TGTGCCAGCAGCTCCAGGACAGTCTCGAATGAGCAGTTCTTC

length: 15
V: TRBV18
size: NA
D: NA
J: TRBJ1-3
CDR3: CASSPELAGGNTIYF
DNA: TGTGCCAGCTCACCAGAACTGGCCGGAGGAAACACCATATATTTT

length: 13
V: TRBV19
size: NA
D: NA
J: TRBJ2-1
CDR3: CASSIDGYNEQFF
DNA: TGTGCCAGTAGTATAGACGGCTACAATGAGCAGTTCTTC

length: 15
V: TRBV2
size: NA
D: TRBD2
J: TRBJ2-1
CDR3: CASSEDGGATNEQFF
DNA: TGTGCCAGCAGTGAGGACGGGGGGGCTACGAATGAGCAGTTCTTC

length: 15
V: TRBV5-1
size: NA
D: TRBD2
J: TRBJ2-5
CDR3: CASSLAAGVQETQYF
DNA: TGCGCCAGCAGCTTGGCAGCGGGGGTGCAAGAGACCCAGTACTTC

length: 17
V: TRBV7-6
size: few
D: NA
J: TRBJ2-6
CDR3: CASSLAQGGTGANVLTF
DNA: TGTGCCAGCAGCTTAGCACAGGGAGGGACTGGGGCCAACGTCCTGACTTTC

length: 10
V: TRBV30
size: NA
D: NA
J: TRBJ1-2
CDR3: CAPRIYGYTF
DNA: TGTGCCCCTCGTATTTATGGCTACACCTTC

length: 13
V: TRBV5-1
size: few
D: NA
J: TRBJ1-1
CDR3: CASSLVVNTEAFF
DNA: TGCGCCAGCAGCTTGGTGGTTAACACTGAAGCTTTCTTT

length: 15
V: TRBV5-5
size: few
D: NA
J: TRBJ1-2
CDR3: CASSLRSREAYGYTF
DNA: TGTGCCAGCAGCTTGAGGTCCAGGGAGGCCTATGGCTACACCTTC

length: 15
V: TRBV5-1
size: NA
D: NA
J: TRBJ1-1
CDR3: CASSSQRLKNTEAFF
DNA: TGCGCCAGCAGCTCACAGAGATTGAAGAACACTGAAGCTTTCTTT

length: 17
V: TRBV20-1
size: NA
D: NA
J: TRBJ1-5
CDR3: CSASRAGMVQGNQPQHF
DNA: TGCAGTGCTAGTCGGGCAGGGATGGTGCAGGGCAATCAGCCCCAGCATTTT